This section outlines one T cell receptor beta chain sequence together with its context. A read error may account for a junction end that differs from germline. It was with a sample-barcoded 5' primer and a J-beta primer mix that a second PCR of about 7 to 12 cycles was run. MiXCR, run by TCRdb on the 5' RACE reads, gives a single entry per CDR3 protein. The table has approximately 1.5 million distinct CDR3 sequences, 42% seen once. The source of the sample is a study of blood T cells in healthy people across ages. Peripheral blood was drawn, around 9.4 milliliters per donor. The CDR3 totals 15 residues. CDR1 and CDR2 (germline): MNHEY, SVGAGI.

This chain links TRBV6-5 with TRBJ1-5, with D unresolved. The specimen sequenced was blood. The source is a woman under 30 in good health. CDR3 sequence reads: CASSYSRIGDQPRHF. CDR3 bases: TGTGCCAGCAGTTACTCGAGAATTGGAGATCAGCCCCGGCATTTT.